This record concerns one TCR beta chain sequence. The antigen is undetermined. Naive CD4+ cells were CD45RA-selected; the remaining cells were memory. The sample originates from a study of shared clonotypes between healthy human individuals. Overall study results and limits: What naive subsets generally showed was a larger estimated richness than memory subsets showed. A small donor pool kept down the genetic and exposure-history diversity that was represented.

The CDR3 has 13 amino acids. V was cut by 3 bases and J by 5 bases, with 10 bases left in between. Germline-derived CDR1 and CDR2 are SGHTA and FQGTGA. Sequenced by immunoSEQ multiplex PCR; TCRdb stores in-frame clones only, minus some. The data show approximately 1,500,000 clones, 98% seen once. This chain links TRBV7-3 with TRBJ2-5; D might be TRBD1 (5 bases). The receptor's source is a man aged 25-40 years in good health. The sequenced sample was naive CD4+ T cells sorted from blood. Subset: CD45RA+ positively selected. In DNA, the CDR3 is TGTGCCAGCAGCTTCAGGGTTGGGGAGACCCAGTACTTC. It encodes CASSFRVGETQYF.